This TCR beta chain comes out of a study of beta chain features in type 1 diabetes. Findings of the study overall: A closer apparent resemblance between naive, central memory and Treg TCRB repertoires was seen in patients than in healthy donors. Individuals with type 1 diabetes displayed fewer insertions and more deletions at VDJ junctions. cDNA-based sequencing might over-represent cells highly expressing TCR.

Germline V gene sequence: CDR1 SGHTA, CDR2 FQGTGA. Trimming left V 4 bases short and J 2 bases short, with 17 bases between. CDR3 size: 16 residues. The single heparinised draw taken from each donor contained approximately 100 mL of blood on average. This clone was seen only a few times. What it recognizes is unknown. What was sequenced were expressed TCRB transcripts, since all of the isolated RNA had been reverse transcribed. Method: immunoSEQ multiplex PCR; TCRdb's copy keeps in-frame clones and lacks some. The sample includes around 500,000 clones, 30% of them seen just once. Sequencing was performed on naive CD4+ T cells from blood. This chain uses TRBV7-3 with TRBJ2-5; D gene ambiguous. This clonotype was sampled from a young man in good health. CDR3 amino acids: CASSSRGAPTQETQYF. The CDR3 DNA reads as TGTGCCAGCAGCTCCCGCGGAGCTCCTACTCAAGAGACCCAGTACTTC. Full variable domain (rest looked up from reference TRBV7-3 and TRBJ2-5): GAGVSQTPSNKVTEKGKYVELRCDPISGHTALYWYRQSLGQGPEFLIYFQGTGAADDSGLPNDRFFAVRPEGSVSTLKIQRTERGDSAVYLCASSSRGAPTQETQYFGPGTRLLVL.